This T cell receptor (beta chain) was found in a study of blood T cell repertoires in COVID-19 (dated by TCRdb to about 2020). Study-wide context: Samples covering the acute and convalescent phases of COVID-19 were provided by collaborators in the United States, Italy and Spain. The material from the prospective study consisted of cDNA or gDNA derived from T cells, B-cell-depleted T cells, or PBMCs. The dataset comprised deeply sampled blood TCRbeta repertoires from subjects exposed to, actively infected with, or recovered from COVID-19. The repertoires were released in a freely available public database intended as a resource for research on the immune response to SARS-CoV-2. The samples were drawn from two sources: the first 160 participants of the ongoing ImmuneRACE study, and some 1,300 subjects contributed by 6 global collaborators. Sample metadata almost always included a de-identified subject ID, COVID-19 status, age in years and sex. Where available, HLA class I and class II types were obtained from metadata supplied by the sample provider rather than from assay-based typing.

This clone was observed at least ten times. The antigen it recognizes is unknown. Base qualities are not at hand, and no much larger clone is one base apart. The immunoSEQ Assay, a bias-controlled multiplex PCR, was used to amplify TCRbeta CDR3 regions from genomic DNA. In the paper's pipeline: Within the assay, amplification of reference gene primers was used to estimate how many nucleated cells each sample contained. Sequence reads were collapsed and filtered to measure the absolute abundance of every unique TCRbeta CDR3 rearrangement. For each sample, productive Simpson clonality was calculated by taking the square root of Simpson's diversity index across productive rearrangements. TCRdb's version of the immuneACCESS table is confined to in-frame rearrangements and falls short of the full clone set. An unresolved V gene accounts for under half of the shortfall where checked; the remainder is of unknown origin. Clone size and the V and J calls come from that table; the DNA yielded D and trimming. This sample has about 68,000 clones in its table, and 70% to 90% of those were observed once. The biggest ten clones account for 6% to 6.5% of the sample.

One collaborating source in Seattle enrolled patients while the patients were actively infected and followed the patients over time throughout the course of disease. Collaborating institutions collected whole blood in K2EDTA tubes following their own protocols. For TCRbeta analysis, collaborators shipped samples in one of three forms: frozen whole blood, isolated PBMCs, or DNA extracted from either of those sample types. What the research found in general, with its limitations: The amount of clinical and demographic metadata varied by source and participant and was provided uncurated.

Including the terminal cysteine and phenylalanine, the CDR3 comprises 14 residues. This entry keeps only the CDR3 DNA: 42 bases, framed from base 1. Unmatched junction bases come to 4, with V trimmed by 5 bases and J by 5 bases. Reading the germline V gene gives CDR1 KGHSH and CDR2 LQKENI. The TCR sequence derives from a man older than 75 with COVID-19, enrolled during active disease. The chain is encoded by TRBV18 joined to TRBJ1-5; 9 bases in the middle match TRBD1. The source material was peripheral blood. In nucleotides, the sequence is TGTGCCAGCTCAGAGACAGGGGGGGATCAGCCCCAGCATTTT. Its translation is CASSETGGDQPQHF.